This entry features one T cell receptor (beta chain) sequence. Its antigen is undetermined. Given a much more abundant clone one base away, this may be a read error. The data are from a study of T cell repertoires in cytomegalovirus infection. Background on the study: Both CMV infection and a matching HLA type were indicated by public TCR beta signatures. Study findings and constraints: Using cumulative public TCR beta family frequency, the authors identified those who carried CMV together with the relevant HLA. Predominance within the ex vivo response was attributable to HLA-C-restricted CMV-specific TCR beta clonotypes.

TCRdb independently ran MiXCR on the reads; one entry per CDR3 protein. The table records around 280,000 distinct CDR3 sequences, roughly an eighth of them present only once. Per germline, CDR1 MGHRA and CDR2 YSYEKL. V shed 2 bases and J 4 bases; nucleotides not matched to a gene: 6. This CDR3 is built from 16 residues. The V call is TRBV4-1, the J call TRBJ1-1, with 11 bases lining up with TRBD1. The receptor's source is a human donor in good health (CMV status not recorded). Some clones in this sample may be carry-over from other donors' samples. The specimen was PBMCs. The CDR3 nucleotides read TGCGCCAGCAGCCAACCTCCGGGACAGGGGGGCACTGAAGCTTTCTTT. Translated, it gives CASSQPPGQGGTEAFF.